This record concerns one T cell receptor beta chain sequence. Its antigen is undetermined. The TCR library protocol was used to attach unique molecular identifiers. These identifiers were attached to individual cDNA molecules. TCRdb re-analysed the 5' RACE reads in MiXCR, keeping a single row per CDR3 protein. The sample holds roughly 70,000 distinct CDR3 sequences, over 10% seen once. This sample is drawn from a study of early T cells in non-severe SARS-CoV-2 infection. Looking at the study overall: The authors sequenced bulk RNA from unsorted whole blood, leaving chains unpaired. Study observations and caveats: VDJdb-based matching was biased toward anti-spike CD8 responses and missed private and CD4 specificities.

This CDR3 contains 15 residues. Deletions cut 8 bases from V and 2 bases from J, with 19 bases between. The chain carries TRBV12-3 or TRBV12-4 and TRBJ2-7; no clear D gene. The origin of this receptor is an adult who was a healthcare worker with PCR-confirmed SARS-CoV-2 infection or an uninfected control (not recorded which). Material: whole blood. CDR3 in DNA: TGTGCCAGCTCTCCTCTAGGGTCACTACCCTACGAGCAGTACTTC. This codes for CASSPLGSLPYEQYF.